This T cell receptor beta chain derives from a study of T cells expressing NK-cell markers. About the study: TCR beta repertoires came from sorted CD3+CD56+NKG2C+, CD3+CD56+NKG2C- and CD3+CD56-NKG2C+ T cells. HCMV seropositivity characterized seven of the eight sequenced donors, and seronegativity one. Findings of the study overall: CD8+ T cells in six donors included dominant NKG2C+ clonotypes at roughly 1.0-7.0%.

With regard to this clonotype: Its specificity is not known.

Generation of TCR beta cDNA was performed by 5'RACE template switching incorporating UMIs. For each CDR3 protein, TCRdb gives one entry from its re-call of the 5' RACE reads, without DNA. The data show 350,000 to 450,000 distinct CDR3 sequences, and the top ten clones hold 4% to 6.5%. The CDR3 consists of 15 residues. Germline V gene data show CDR1 as DFQATT and CDR2 as SNEGSKA (reference sequence). The chain recombines TRBV20-1 with TRBJ2-3; without DNA, the TCRdb call of TRBD2 cannot be checked. Sequencing input: blood T cells: a sorted CD56 or NKG2C T cell subset, CD4+ or CD8+ T cells, or bulk PBMC T cells (not recorded which). This receptor was taken from a man aged 18 to 69 in good health. The chain's CDR3 is CSADSSGGADGTQYF.